The TCR beta chain described here comes from a study of CD4 T cells in relation to SARS-CoV-2 and coronaviruses. About the study: The HLA restriction of the shared crossreactive spike epitopes was mapped.

A note on this clone: Its specificity is unknown.

The protocol was immunoSEQ multiplex PCR, while the TCRdb copy is restricted to in-frame clones and leaves out a portion. The sample holds 27,000 or so clones, 60% to 85% seen once. The unexposed donors gave CD4+ T cells in about 2010-2019, prior to COVID-19. After ten to eleven days of culture, CD4+ T cells were isolated. This CDR3 region has 16 residues. The V gene's germline CDR1 is SGHNT and CDR2 YYREEE (reference sequence). Trimming removed 0 bases at V and 0 bases at J, with 10 bases between. This sequence originates from a human donor in good health. Sequenced material: CD4+ T cells from PBMCs, cultured in vitro. V is TRBV5-4 and J is TRBJ1-5; D remains unclear. The CDR3 region has the DNA TGTGCCAGCAGCTTGGGTCCCCCACGTAGCAATCAGCCCCAGCATTTT. Residues: CASSLGPPRSNQPQHF.